This T cell receptor (beta chain) comes out of a study of T cell clones after liver transplantation. Study at large: Post-transplant blood was tracked for graft-donor-reactive T cell clones identified in a pre-transplant mixed lymphocyte reaction. Pre-transplant mixed lymphocyte reactions yielded third-party-reactive TCRbeta sequences as comparators for graft-donor-reactive sequences.

TCRbeta sequences of proliferating CFSE-low MLR cells were labeled alloreactive. The CDR3 sequence is 14 residues long. In germline, CDR1 is SGHAT, CDR2 FQNNGV. The J segment lost 7 bases and the V segment lost 5 bases, leaving 10 bases of the junction unmatched. For this clone: Its antigen is unknown.

Profiled with immunoSEQ multiplex PCR; TCRdb holds only in-frame clones, not every one. Of approximately 460 clones listed, 29% are singletons. The TCR sequence derives from a human patient who received a liver transplant. Some T cells may be the graft donor's. J is TRBJ2-7 and V is TRBV11-2; 8 bases are a match to TRBD2. Sequencing input: CD8+ T cells from cultured PBMCs. The CDR3 loop is CASSVGAGGEEQYF. In nucleotides, the CDR3 is TGTGCCAGCAGCGTCGGGGCCGGGGGGGAGGAGCAGTACTTC. Variable domain in full (rest from reference TRBV11-2 and TRBJ2-7): EAGVAQSPRYKIIEKRQSVAFWCNPISGHATLYWYQQILGQGPKLLIQFQNNGVVDDSQLPKDRFSAERLKGVDSTLKIQPAKLEDSAVYLCASSVGAGGEEQYFGPGTRLTVT.